Listed here are 24 T cell receptor beta chains from one sample, sequenced in a study of T cells in Graves' hyperthyroidism and ophthalmopathy. What was amplified from RNA transcripts were TCR beta CDR3 regions. RT-PCR in the first round (using the HTBI primer set) targeted the TCR CDR3. TCRdb itself ran the multiplex PCR reads through MiXCR, one entry per CDR3 protein. The sample contains under 400,000 distinct CDR3 sequences, 20% to 30% of which appear only once. The sample was blood. These receptors originate from a man in his fifties or sixties with Graves' hyperthyroidism.

This chain connects TRBV6-1 to TRBJ2-5, with D uncertain. The V gene lost 5 bases and the J gene lost 2 bases, with 12 bases spanning the gap. Germline CDR1 MNHNS, CDR2 SASEGT. The CDR3 sequence is 14 residues long. The CDR3 protein is CASSTMRPQETQYF. Here the CDR3 DNA reads TGTGCCAGCAGTACCATGCGCCCACAAGAGACCCAGTACTTC.

The chain joins TRBV9 to TRBJ2-1; the match to TRBD2 covers 12 bases. Germline V gene sequence: CDR1 SGDLS, CDR2 YYNGEE. This CDR3 region has 16 residues. The junction had 11 bases not matched to a gene; V was cut back by 6 bases and J by 7 bases. The CDR3 is CASTQGALAGGNEQFF. Written as DNA, the CDR3 is TGTGCCAGCACCCAAGGAGCACTAGCGGGAGGAAATGAGCAGTTCTTC.

The chain couples TRBV2 to TRBJ2-2, with 9 bases fitting TRBD1. The V gene end was trimmed by 11 bases and the J gene end by 2 bases; junction bases not matched to a gene: 9. Germline CDR1 reads SNHLY; CDR2 reads FYNNEI. This CDR3 is 15 amino acids long. The CDR3 DNA is TGTGCCGGTTCTTCGACAGGGGGTAACACCGGGGAGCTGTTTTTT. Translation: CAGSSTGGNTGELFF.

A word on this clonotype: One end of the junction does not line up with germline, which may come from a read error. In DNA, the CDR3 is TGTGCTAGCAGCTTTTCAGGACTAGCGGGAGGGAGCGAGACCCAGTACTTC. Protein sequence: CASSFSGLAGGSETQYF. This chain uses TRBV7-7 with TRBJ2-5, with 15 nucleotides matching TRBD2. CDR3 length: 17 amino acids. Per the germline V gene, CDR1 is SSHAT and CDR2 is FNYEAQ (reference sequence).

The V and J genes are TRBV4-1 and TRBJ2-1; 8 bases line up with TRBD2. Unmatched junction bases numbered 5, after V lost 3 bases and J lost 1 base. This CDR3 has 16 amino acids. Germline V gene lookup returns CDR1 MGHRA and CDR2 YSYEKL. The DNA for the CDR3 is TGCGCCAGCAGCCAGTATCCTAGCGGGTCCTACAATGAGCAGTTCTTC. Amino acids: CASSQYPSGSYNEQFF.

There are a few counts of this clonotype. This chain uses TRBV28 with TRBJ1-5; D not resolved. Trimming removed 8 bases at V and 0 bases at J, with 17 bases between. Germline lookup yields CDR1 MDHEN and CDR2 SYDVKM. The CDR3 spans 16 residues. The CDR3 DNA reads TGTGCCAGCTTCAATGGGAGGTTATCTAGCAATCAGCCCCAGCATTTT. Its translation: CASFNGRLSSNQPQHF.

The chain recombines TRBV28 with TRBJ2-3; D is possibly TRBD1 (6 bases). Germline CDR1 is MDHEN and CDR2 is SYDVKM. V lost 7 bases, J lost 0 bases, and 11 bases lay in between. This CDR3 is 14 amino acids long. The chain's CDR3 is CASNRVVSTDTQYF. CDR3 coding DNA: TGTGCCAGCAACAGGGTAGTTAGCACAGATACGCAGTATTTT.

This clonotype was seen at least ten times. The CDR3 DNA sequence: TGTGCCAATAGCGGGGAATCATCAGATACGCAGTATTTT. This codes for CANSGESSDTQYF. The chain joins TRBV2 to TRBJ2-3; 8 positions agree with TRBD2. CDR1 SNHLY and CDR2 FYNNEI come from the germline V gene. The CDR3 runs to 13 residues. Trimming at V came to 10 bases and at J to 4 bases, leaving 7 bases not matched to a gene.

This sequence joins TRBV19 and TRBJ2-7; TRBD1 aligns across 7 bases. J lost 5 bases, V lost 4 bases, and 11 bases had no gene match. Germline CDR1 and CDR2: LNHDA and SQIVND (reference sequence). The CDR3 consists of 15 residues. This chain's CDR3 is CASSTRQGRTHEQYF. The CDR3 DNA reads as TGTGCCAGTAGTACCCGACAGGGAAGGACCCACGAGCAGTACTTC.

The chain carries TRBV28 and TRBJ2-1; D gene unclear. This CDR3 spans 13 amino acids. V gave up 5 bases and J gave up 2 bases, with 7 bases separating them. Germline assignment: CDR1 MDHEN and CDR2 SYDVKM. In DNA form, the CDR3 reads TGTGCCAGCAGTACCCGAGCCTACAATGAGCAGTTCTTC. It yields the protein CASSTRAYNEQFF.

Turning to this clonotype: A junction boundary mismatches the germline segment, possibly from a read error. The V gene is TRBV7-3, the J gene TRBJ2-4; TRBD1 matches 7 bases. Germline V lookup: CDR1 SGHTA, CDR2 FQGTGA. The CDR3 extends over 16 amino acids. The CDR3 region has the DNA TGCGCCAGCAGCCAAGTTCACAGGGGCGGGTCAGACATTCAGTACTTC. This gives the protein CASSQVHRGGSDIQYF. Full variable domain (rest looked up from reference TRBV7-3 and TRBJ2-4): GAGVSQTPSNKVTEKGKYVELRCDPISGHTALYWYRQSLGQGPEFLIYFQGTGAADDSGLPNDRFFAVRPEGSVSTLKIQRTERGDSAVYLCASSQVHRGGSDIQYFGAGTRLSVL.

V usage is TRBV10-2 and J usage is TRBJ2-1, with TRBD2 matching 16 bases. Germline V gene sequence: CDR1 WSHSY, CDR2 SAAADI. The CDR3 loop spans 17 amino acids. Trimming cost V 3 bases and J 6 bases; bases outside gene matches: 5. The CDR3 loop reads CASSEGTSGRASNEQFF. CDR3 DNA sequence: TGCGCCAGCAGTGAAGGGACTAGCGGGAGGGCCTCCAATGAGCAGTTCTTC.

This clonotype was counted at least ten times. The chain combines TRBV11-2 with TRBJ2-1; 11 bases agree with TRBD2. The CDR3 loop spans 16 amino acids. V trimming: 5 bases; J trimming: 0 bases; junction bases outside the gene matches: 3. Germline V gene lookup returns CDR1 SGHAT and CDR2 FQNNGV. The CDR3: CASSLSGGDSYNEQFF. CDR3 DNA: TGTGCCAGCAGCCTTAGCGGGGGGGACTCCTACAATGAGCAGTTCTTC.

V and J are TRBV6-1 and TRBJ1-4; 7 bases are a match to TRBD1. The CDR3 has 15 residues. V was pared by 4 bases and J by 0 bases, with 2 bases of the junction left unmatched. Germline lookup yields CDR1 MNHNS and CDR2 SASEGT. Here the CDR3 reads CASSGGTATNEKLFF. The DNA of the CDR3 is TGTGCCAGCAGTGGAGGGACAGCAACTAATGAAAAACTGTTTTTT.

The chain carries TRBV29-1 and TRBJ2-1; D not certain. The CDR3 sequence is 12 residues long. V gave up 8 bases and J gave up 7 bases, with 15 bases separating them. Per germline, CDR1 SQVTM and CDR2 ANQGSEA. DNA of the CDR3: TGCAGCTTTCGAGAACAAGCGAATGAGCAGTTCTTC. Protein product: CSFREQANEQFF.

The rearrangement joins TRBV7-3 to TRBJ2-7, with 9 nucleotides matching TRBD2. This CDR3 is built from 15 residues. Trimming at V came to 5 bases and at J to 3 bases, leaving 8 bases not matched to a gene. Germline values: CDR1 SGHTA, CDR2 FQGTGA. The CDR3 region has the DNA TGTGCCAGCAGCCTAGGGGCTAGCGGGAACTACGAGCAGTACTTC. Its translation is CASSLGASGNYEQYF. The variable domain in full, with the rest retrieved from reference TRBV7-3 and TRBJ2-7, is GAGVSQTPSNKVTEKGKYVELRCDPISGHTALYWYRQSLGQGPEFLIYFQGTGAADDSGLPNDRFFAVRPEGSVSTLKIQRTERGDSAVYLCASSLGASGNYEQYFGPGTRLTVT.

This sequence joins TRBV20-1 and TRBJ1-2, with TRBD1 matching over 9 bases. This CDR3 spans 14 amino acids. Germline lookup yields CDR1 DFQATT and CDR2 SNEGSKA (reference sequence). Trimming removed 6 bases from V and 3 bases from J; junction bases left unmatched: 8. As DNA, the CDR3 is TGCAGTGCCCCCGGGACAGGGAGGCACTATGGCTACACCTTC. This translates into CSAPGTGRHYGYTF.

This clonotype was seen a few times. The chain uses TRBV12-5 and TRBJ1-1, with no clear D. The CDR3 extends over 12 amino acids. V lost 5 bases and J lost 10, with 14 bases in between. CDR1 and CDR2 from the germline V gene are LGHNT and FRNRAP. CDR3 coding DNA: TGTGCTAGTGGTCAAAGACAACTGGCAGCTTTCTTT. Amino acids: CASGQRQLAAFF.

This clonotype was observed a handful of times. The rearrangement joins TRBV10-1 to TRBJ1-5; unclear D gene. The germline gives CDR1 WNHNN, CDR2 SYGVQD (reference sequence). This CDR3 is built from 15 residues. V lost 2 bases, J lost 3 bases, and 11 bases lay in between. CDR3 bases: TGCGCCAGCAGTGAGCTTGAGGCCTTCAATCAGCCCCAGCATTTT. Translated: CASSELEAFNQPQHF.

V gene TRBV10-3 combines with J gene TRBJ2-5; no clear D gene. The germline V gene encodes CDR1 ENHRY and CDR2 SYGVKD. Trimming removed 0 bases at V and 4 bases at J, with 15 bases between. The CDR3 sequence is 16 residues long. In DNA, the CDR3 is TGTGCCATCAGTGAGTCAGGGAACTTTGTTCGAGAGACCCAGTACTTC. Translation: CAISESGNFVRETQYF.

This clonotype was observed many times. This chain's CDR3 is CASSRDSPYEQYF. The CDR3 DNA reads TGTGCCAGCAGCCGGGACTCGCCCTACGAGCAGTACTTC. The chain combines TRBV12-3 or TRBV12-4 with TRBJ2-7; D possibly corresponds to TRBD2 (6 bases). This CDR3 is 13 amino acids long. V was shortened by 6 bases and J by 2 bases, with 11 bases between the two germline ends.

The chain employs TRBV9 and TRBJ2-3; 7 bases align to TRBD2. Trimming took 0 bases from V and 3 from J; bases not matched to a gene: 4. This CDR3 is 15 amino acids long. Looked up from germline, CDR1 is SGDLS and CDR2 is YYNGEE. The CDR3 DNA sequence: TGTGCCAGCAGCGTAGTCGGGAGGTTAACAGATACGCAGTATTTT. The encoded protein is CASSVVGRLTDTQYF. Together with reference TRBV9 and TRBJ2-3, the CDR3 gives the full variable domain: DSGVTQTPKHLITATGQRVTLRCSPRSGDLSVYWYQQSLDQGLQFLIQYYNGEERAKGNILERFSAQQFPDLHSELNLSSLELGDSALYFCASSVVGRLTDTQYFGPGTRLTVL.

At least ten counts were recorded for this clonotype. V and J are TRBV6-6 and TRBJ1-2; D unclear. The V end was cut by 0 bases, the J end by 4 bases, with 9 bases between. Germline CDR1 is MNHNY and CDR2 is SVGAGI (reference sequence). The CDR3 is 14 residues long. CDR3 sequence (DNA): TGTGCCAGCAGTTACTCAGCCCAGGCCTATGGCTACACCTTC. Amino acid sequence: CASSYSAQAYGYTF.

This clonotype was seen a few times. This sequence joins TRBV11-2 and TRBJ1-3, with D perhaps matching TRBD1 (6 bases). CDR3 size: 17 residues. Germline CDR1 and CDR2: SGHAT and FQNNGV. V lost 5 bases and J 0 bases, leaving 17 bases between the germline ends. Here the CDR3 reads CASSQRRGPHSGNTIYF. In nucleotides, the CDR3 is TGTGCCAGCAGCCAAAGACGGGGGCCACACTCTGGAAACACCATATATTTT. Filled out from reference TRBV11-2 and TRBJ1-3, the complete variable domain reads EAGVAQSPRYKIIEKRQSVAFWCNPISGHATLYWYQQILGQGPKLLIQFQNNGVVDDSQLPKDRFSAERLKGVDSTLKIQPAKLEDSAVYLCASSQRRGPHSGNTIYFGEGSWLTVV.